This T cell receptor (beta chain) was sequenced during a study of CD8 T cells in Susac syndrome. Regarding the study as a whole: Regarding the TCR sequencing and HLA analysis, the study admitted that a relatively small number of individuals were involved.

Trimming pared 5 bases from V and 0 bases from J, leaving 11 bases between. This CDR3 comprises 15 residues. CDR1 and CDR2 (germline): SGHDN, FVKESK. Points on this clonotype: As yet, its antigen is unknown.

A quantity of about 0.5 to 1 ug RNA underwent reverse transcription using random hexamers. Amplification of TCR beta CDR3 was carried out by immunoSEQ multiplex PCR, which covered 54 Vbeta and 13 Jbeta segments. Each CDR3 protein gets one entry after TCRdb re-called the immunoSEQ multiplex PCR reads with MiXCR. The sample holds 230,000 or so distinct CDR3 sequences; 95% are singletons and the top ten take 0.075% to 0.095%. The sample taken for sequencing was CD4+ T cells from PBMCs. V and J are TRBV14 and TRBJ2-1; D remains unclear. The source is a human donor with multiple sclerosis. Written as DNA, the CDR3 is TGTGCCAGCAGCGAAGGCCCCTACTCCTACAATGAGCAGTTCTTC. It codes for CASSEGPYSYNEQFF. The full variable domain, rest sourced from reference TRBV14 and TRBJ2-1, is EAGVTQFPSHSVIEKGQTVTLRCDPISGHDNLYWYRRVMGKEIKFLLHFVKESKQDESGMPNNRFLAERTGGTYSTLKVQPAELEDSGVYFCASSEGPYSYNEQFFGPGTRLTVL.